The rows below give T cell receptor beta chains drawn from one sample of a study of spatial heterogeneity in lung cancer. TCRdb analysed the 5' RACE reads with MiXCR anew, one entry per CDR3 protein. Of 40,000 to 45,000 distinct CDR3 sequences listed, around 15% were seen once; the top ten hold approximately 60%. Sequenced material: PBMCs, taken at surgery. The receptor source for this set is a male donor with early-stage non-small cell lung cancer. CDR3s include the opening cysteine and the closing phenylalanine or tryptophan. The D gene is left open where the match is weak. Size tells how often a clone was seen (once, few, many) or the class of an expanded clone, and some rows leave it out.

clone size	D gene	J gene	V gene	CDR3 DNA	CDR3 protein
.	TRBD2	TRBJ2-3	TRBV20-1	TGCAGTGCTAGTCTCGGGACTAGCGGGAGGGCCGTGGGAGATACGCAGTATTTT	CSASLGTSGRAVGDTQYF
few	.	TRBJ1-4	TRBV15	TGTGCCACCAGCTTACGGACTAATAATGAAAAACTGTTTTTT	CATSLRTNNEKLFF
.	TRBD1	TRBJ1-1	TRBV20-1	TGCAGTGCTAGACCCGACAGGGCTGAAGCTTTCTTT	CSARPDRAEAFF
.	TRBD1	TRBJ2-6	TRBV6-6	TGTGCCAGCAGTACCCGGGACAGGGCGGCTGGGGCCAACGTCCTGACTTTC	CASSTRDRAAGANVLTF
many	.	TRBJ1-1	TRBV28	TGTGCCAGCAAGACAGCCCTTGAAGCTTTCTTT	CASKTALEAFF
many	.	TRBJ2-5	TRBV4-3	TGCGCCAGCAGCCAAGTTCCCTACCAAGAGACCCAGTACTTC	CASSQVPYQETQYF
few	TRBD2	TRBJ2-2	TRBV29-1	TGCAGCGTTTACATCAGCGGGAGGGCCGTCGGGGAGCTGTTTTTT	CSVYISGRAVGELFF
.	.	TRBJ2-1	TRBV7-9	TGTGCCAGCAGCTTAAATAACCGGATCTACAATGAGCAGTTCTTC	CASSLNNRIYNEQFF
.	.	TRBJ1-5	TRBV12-3/TRBV12-4	TGTGCCAGCACCCCCACAGGGTCTGCGGACCAGCCCCAGCATTTT	CASTPTGSADQPQHF
.	TRBD1	TRBJ1-6	TRBV2	TGTGCCAGTACCGACGGGACAGACTATAATTCACCCCTCCACTTT	CASTDGTDYNSPLHF
few	TRBD1	TRBJ2-1	TRBV14	TGTGCCAGCAGCCTAATTACAGGGGGTAAAGTTTCGAATGAGCAGTTCTTC	CASSLITGGKVSNEQFF
few	TRBD2	TRBJ2-3	TRBV7-3	TGTGCCAGCAGCTCGGGACTAGCGGGAGGACGGAGCACAGATACGCAGTATTTT	CASSSGLAGGRSTDTQYF
many	TRBD2	TRBJ2-7	TRBV5-1	TGCGCCAGCAGCTTGACTAGCGGGAGTTACGAGCAGTACTTC	CASSLTSGSYEQYF
.	TRBD1	TRBJ2-5	TRBV11-3	TGTGCCAGCAGCTTGGACAGGGGCCAGGGGGAGACCCAGTACTTC	CASSLDRGQGETQYF
few	.	TRBJ2-5	TRBV2	TGTGCCAGCAGGGAAGATGGGGAGACCCAGTACTTC	CASREDGETQYF
.	TRBD2	TRBJ2-5	TRBV5-1	TGCGCCAGCAGCTTGAATAACCTAGCGGACCAAGAGACCCAGTACTTC	CASSLNNLADQETQYF
few	.	TRBJ1-2	TRBV28	TGTGCCAGCAGTTTACGGGCCAACTATGGCTACACCTTC	CASSLRANYGYTF
.	.	TRBJ1-1	TRBV7-8	TGTGCCAGCAGCCGCAGGGGCGGGATTGAAGCTTTCTTT	CASSRRGGIEAFF
.	.	TRBJ2-3	TRBV7-6	TGTGCCAGCAGCAGAGGTGGGGAGGTAGATACGCAGTATTTT	CASSRGGEVDTQYF
.	.	TRBJ2-1	TRBV10-3	TGTGCCATCACACAGACCCATCGCTCCTACAATGAGCAGTTCTTC	CAITQTHRSYNEQFF
few	TRBD2	TRBJ2-2	TRBV2	TGTGCCAGCAGTGAATCTGCGGGGGGGACCGGGGAGCTGTTTTTT	CASSESAGGTGELFF
few	.	TRBJ1-1	TRBV7-9	TGTGCCAGCAGCTTTGCCGGGACACAAACTGAAGCTTTCTTT	CASSFAGTQTEAFF
many	.	TRBJ2-1	TRBV24-1	TGTGCCACCAGTGATGGAGGAGGCTCCTACAATGAGCAGTTCTTC	CATSDGGGSYNEQFF
.	TRBD1	TRBJ2-2	TRBV19	TGTGCCATGGCCGGACAGGGGGACACCGGGGAGCTGTTTTTT	CAMAGQGDTGELFF
.	.	TRBJ1-6	TRBV11-3	TGTGCCAGCAGCCATCCACCCCGGACGCCCTATAATTCACCCCTCCACTTT	CASSHPPRTPYNSPLHF
.	TRBD1	TRBJ2-7	TRBV18	TGTGCCAGCTCACCACTGACAGGGCCCAACGAGCAGTACTTC	CASSPLTGPNEQYF
.	.	TRBJ2-7	TRBV7-2	TGTGCCAGCAGCTTAGTAGGGATCACCTACGAGCAGTACTTC	CASSLVGITYEQYF
many	.	TRBJ1-5	TRBV20-1	TGCAGTGCTAGACGGACGGGGAATCAGCCCCAGCATTTT	CSARRTGNQPQHF
.	.	TRBJ1-6	TRBV5-1	TGCGCCAGCAGCCCGGACGGGAGCTCCTATAATTCACCCCTCCACTTT	CASSPDGSSYNSPLHF
.	.	TRBJ2-7	TRBV4-2	TGTGCCAGCAGCCAAAGGGACCTTCCCTACGAGCAGTACTTC	CASSQRDLPYEQYF
many	TRBD1	TRBJ1-2	TRBV18	TGTGCCAGCTCACCTGCGGGACAGGGCGACTATGGCTACACCTTC	CASSPAGQGDYGYTF
few	TRBD1	TRBJ2-3	TRBV29-1	TGCAGCGTTGGGCCTCGACAGGGCAGCACAGATACGCAGTATTTT	CSVGPRQGSTDTQYF
.	TRBD1	TRBJ2-5	TRBV12-3/TRBV12-4	TGTGCCAGCACCGGGACAGGGGGGAAAGAGACCCAGTACTTC	CASTGTGGKETQYF
many	.	TRBJ2-1	TRBV5-4	TGTGCCAGCAGCTTGGGTTTCAGCAATGAGCAGTTCTTC	CASSLGFSNEQFF
.	.	TRBJ2-7	TRBV7-2	TGTGCCAGCAGCTTACAAATTGAATACGAGCAGTACTTC	CASSLQIEYEQYF
.	.	TRBJ2-7	TRBV6-5	TGTGCCAGCAGTACAGGGCGCTTACTGTACGAGCAGTACTTC	CASSTGRLLYEQYF
.	.	TRBJ2-4	TRBV5-1	TGCGCCAGCAGCTTGTCAGCGGGAGCCAAAAACATTCAGTACTTC	CASSLSAGAKNIQYF
many	.	TRBJ1-1	TRBV29-1	TGCAGCGCTAGAGGGCCTAGCACTGAAGCTTTCTTT	CSARGPSTEAFF
few	.	TRBJ1-2	TRBV7-3	TGTGCCAGCAGCCCGAAACAGGACTATGGCTACACCTTC	CASSPKQDYGYTF
.	TRBD1	TRBJ1-4	TRBV10-3	TGTGCCATCGGACAGGATACTAATGAAAAACTGTTTTTT	CAIGQDTNEKLFF
.	TRBD1	TRBJ1-6	TRBV6-5	TGTGCCAGCAGCCGGGACAGTTTCTCACCCCTCCACTTT	CASSRDSFSPLHF
few	.	TRBJ2-5	TRBV28	TGTGCCAGCCGATCCAGCGGCAAAGAGACCCAGTACTTC	CASRSSGKETQYF
.	TRBD1	TRBJ1-1	TRBV7-2	TGTGCCAGCAGCTTAGAGCAGGGGGTCACTGAAGCTTTCTTT	CASSLEQGVTEAFF
few	TRBD1	TRBJ2-2	TRBV10-1	TGCGCCAGCAGTGAGAACTACAGGGGGCCTGCCACCGGGGAGCTGTTTTTT	CASSENYRGPATGELFF
few	.	TRBJ2-3	TRBV20-1	TGCAGTGCCACCCAGGGACTTGGCACAGATACGCAGTATTTT	CSATQGLGTDTQYF
few	.	TRBJ2-5	TRBV5-4	TGTGCCAGCAGCGCCAGAAGGGATAGTAAAGAGACCCAGTACTTC	CASSARRDSKETQYF
.	.	TRBJ2-2	TRBV10-3	TGTGCCATCAGTGAGTCGCAGGGCCCCGGGGAGCTGTTTTTT	CAISESQGPGELFF
once	.	TRBJ2-7	TRBV28	TGTGCCAGCAGTTCCCTGGCGCGGGAGCAGTACTTC	CASSSLAREQYF
few	.	TRBJ2-7	TRBV6-6	TGTGCCAGCATGAAAGGAGCCTTCGAGCAGTACTTC	CASMKGAFEQYF
many	.	TRBJ1-2	TRBV29-1	TGCAGCTCCGATTACGGCTACACCTTC	CSSDYGYTF
.	.	TRBJ1-4	TRBV27	TGTGCCAGCAGACCCACTCGGAACAGGAATGAAAAACTGATTTTT	CASRPTRNRNEKLIF
.	.	TRBJ2-7	TRBV19	TGTGCCAGTAGTATCGGGTCCGGTTCCTCCTATGAGCAGTACTTC	CASSIGSGSSYEQYF
few	.	TRBJ2-3	TRBV27	TGTGCCAGCAGTTTATCTAGGAACCCAGATACGCAGTATTTT	CASSLSRNPDTQYF